Included here is one T cell receptor beta chain sequence, with context. What it recognizes is unknown. Stated time point: sample taken at primary tumor resection. Unsorted samples of tumor, nontumor lung or frozen PBMC had their whole RNA sequenced. Patients with untreated early-stage non-small cell lung cancer, numbering more than 55, were the donors. These data originate in a study of spatial heterogeneity in lung cancer. Study information: Unique TCR and UMI combinations averaged more than ten appearances each in raw reads.

General study points: Ubiquitous expanded tumor TCRs appeared in blood more at resection than follow-up.

TCRdb ran MiXCR on the 5' RACE reads and lists one entry per CDR3 protein. The sample carries about 82,000 distinct CDR3 sequences, around 13% recorded once. The CDR3 runs to 13 residues. The ends lost 6 bases at V and 0 bases at J; junction bases unmatched: 1. CDR1 SQVTM and CDR2 ANQGSEA come from the germline V gene. The specimen was PBMCs, collected at surgery. This receptor was identified in a male donor with early-stage non-small cell lung cancer. The chain combines TRBV29-1 with TRBJ1-4; 7 bases agree with TRBD1. In DNA, the CDR3 is TGCAGCGTCGGACAGGCAACTAATGAAAAACTGTTTTTT. Its protein product is CSVGQATNEKLFF.